The subject of this entry is one T cell receptor beta chain. Its target is unknown. The data belong to a study of CD8+CD57+ T cells in acquired aplastic anemia. Points from the study as a whole: Significant differences in CD8+ Simpson's diversity were not observed between patients and controls.

Genomic DNA, the template, was used for profiling of the TCR beta VDJ and CDR3. TCRdb passed the reads through MiXCR, listing each CDR3 protein once. The top ten clones hold under 0.95% of a sample with a few hundred thousand distinct CDR3 sequences, under 40% of them seen once. For sequencing, patients were chosen who had shown expansion of CD8+CD57+ cells by flow cytometry. Patients had received no therapy at the time of blood sampling. CDR3 length: 15 amino acids. Looked up from germline, CDR1 is LGHNT and CDR2 is FRNRAP. Trimming at V came to 4 bases and at J to 3 bases, leaving 9 bases not matched to a gene.

The rearrangement joins TRBV12-5 to TRBJ2-7; 7 bases align to TRBD1. Sequencing used sorted CD4+, CD8+, or CD8+CD57+ T cells (not recorded which) from PBMCs. This clonotype was sampled from a human donor with aplastic anemia. CDR3 protein: CASGSRQGPHYEQYF. Written as DNA, the CDR3 is TGTGCTAGTGGTTCCCGACAGGGCCCACACTACGAGCAGTACTTC.